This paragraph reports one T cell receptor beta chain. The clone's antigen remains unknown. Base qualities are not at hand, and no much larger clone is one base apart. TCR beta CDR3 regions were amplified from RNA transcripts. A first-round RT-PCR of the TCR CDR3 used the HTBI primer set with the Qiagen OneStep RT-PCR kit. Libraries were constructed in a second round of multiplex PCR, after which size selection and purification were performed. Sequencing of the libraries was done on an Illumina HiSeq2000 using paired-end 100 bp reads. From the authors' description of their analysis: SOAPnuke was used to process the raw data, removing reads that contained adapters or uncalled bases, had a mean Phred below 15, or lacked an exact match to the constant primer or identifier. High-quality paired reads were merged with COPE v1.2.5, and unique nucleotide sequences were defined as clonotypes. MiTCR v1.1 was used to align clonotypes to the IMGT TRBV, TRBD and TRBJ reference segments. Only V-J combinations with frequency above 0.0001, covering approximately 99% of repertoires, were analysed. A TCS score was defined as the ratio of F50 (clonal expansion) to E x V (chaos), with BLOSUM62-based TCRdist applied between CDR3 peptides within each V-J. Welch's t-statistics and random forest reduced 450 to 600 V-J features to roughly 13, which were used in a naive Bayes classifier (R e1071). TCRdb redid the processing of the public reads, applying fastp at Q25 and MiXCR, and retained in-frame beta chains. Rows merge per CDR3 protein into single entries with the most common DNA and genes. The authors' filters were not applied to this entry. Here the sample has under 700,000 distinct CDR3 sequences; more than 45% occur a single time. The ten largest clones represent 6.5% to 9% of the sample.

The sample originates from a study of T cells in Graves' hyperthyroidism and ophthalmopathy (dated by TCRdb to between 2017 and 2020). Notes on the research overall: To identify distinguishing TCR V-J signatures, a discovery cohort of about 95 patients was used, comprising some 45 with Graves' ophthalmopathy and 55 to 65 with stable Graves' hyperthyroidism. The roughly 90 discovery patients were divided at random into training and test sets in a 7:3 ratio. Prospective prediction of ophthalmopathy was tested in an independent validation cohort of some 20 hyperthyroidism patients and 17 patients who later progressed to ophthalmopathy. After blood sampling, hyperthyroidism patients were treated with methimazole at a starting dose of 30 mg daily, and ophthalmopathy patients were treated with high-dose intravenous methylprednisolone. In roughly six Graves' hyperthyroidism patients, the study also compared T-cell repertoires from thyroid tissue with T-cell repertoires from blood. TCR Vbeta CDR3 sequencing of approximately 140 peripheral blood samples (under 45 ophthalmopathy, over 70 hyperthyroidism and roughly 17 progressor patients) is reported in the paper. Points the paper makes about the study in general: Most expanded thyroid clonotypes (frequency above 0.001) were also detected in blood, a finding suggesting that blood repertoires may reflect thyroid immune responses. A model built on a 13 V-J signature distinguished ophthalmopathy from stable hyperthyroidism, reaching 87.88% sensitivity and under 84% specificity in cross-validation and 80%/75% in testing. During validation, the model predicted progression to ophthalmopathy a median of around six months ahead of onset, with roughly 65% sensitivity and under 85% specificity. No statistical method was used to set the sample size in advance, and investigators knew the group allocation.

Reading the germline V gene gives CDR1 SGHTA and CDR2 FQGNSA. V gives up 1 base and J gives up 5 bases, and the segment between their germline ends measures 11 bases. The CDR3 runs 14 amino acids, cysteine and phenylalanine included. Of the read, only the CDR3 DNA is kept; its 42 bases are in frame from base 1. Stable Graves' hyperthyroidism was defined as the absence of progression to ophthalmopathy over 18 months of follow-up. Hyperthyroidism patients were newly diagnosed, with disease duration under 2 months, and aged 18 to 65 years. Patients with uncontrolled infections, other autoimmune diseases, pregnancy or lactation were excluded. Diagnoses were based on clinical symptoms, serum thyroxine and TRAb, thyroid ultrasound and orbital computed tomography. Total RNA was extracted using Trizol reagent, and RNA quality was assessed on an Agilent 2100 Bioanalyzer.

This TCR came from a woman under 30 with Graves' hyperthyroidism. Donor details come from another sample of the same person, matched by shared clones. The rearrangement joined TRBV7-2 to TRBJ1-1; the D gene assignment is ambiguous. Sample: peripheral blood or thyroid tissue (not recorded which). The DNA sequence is TGTGCCAGCAGCTTAGGATGGGGTAAAACTGAAGCTTTCTTT. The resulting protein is CASSLGWGKTEAFF.